This T cell receptor beta chain comes out of a study of blood T cells in healthy people across ages. Findings and limits, study-wide: A strong correlation was seen between TCR beta diversity and naive T cell percentage.

With respect to this clonotype: What it binds is not known.

Primed by a sample-barcoded 5' primer and a J-beta primer mix, a second PCR proceeded for 7 to 11 cycles. TCRdb redid the calling of the 5' RACE reads with MiXCR, one entry per CDR3 protein. The data show about a million distinct CDR3 sequences, roughly half seen once. This CDR3 comprises 16 residues. J was trimmed by 6 bases and V by 0 bases; bases with no gene match: 4. The germline CDR1 and CDR2 sequences are KGHDR and SFDVKD. The chain employs TRBV24-1 and TRBJ2-1; 10 positions agree with TRBD2. The sequenced sample consisted of blood. The receptor's source is a woman aged 55-75 years in good health. CDR3 loop: CATSDLPSGRVNEQFF. The CDR3 DNA reads as TGTGCCACCAGTGATTTGCCTAGCGGGAGAGTCAATGAGCAGTTCTTC.